This TCR beta chain was obtained from a study of OX40 agonist ivuxolimab in advanced cancers. The wider study: Of the participants, about 40% had some prior anti-PD-1, anti-PD-L1 or anti-CTLA-4 therapy, which was allowed. Three patients had partial responses: one hepatocellular carcinoma, two cutaneous melanoma. General observations from the study: Among expanded peripheral T cells, antigen specificity went undetermined.

The protocol was immunoSEQ multiplex PCR, while the TCRdb copy is restricted to in-frame clones and leaves out a portion. The data show tens of thousands of clones, 92% seen once. Details on this clone: Its cognate antigen is unknown.

Trimming shortened V by 1 base and J by 3 bases, and 13 bases separated the two germline ends. This CDR3 contains 15 residues. Germline loops: CDR1 MNHEY, CDR2 SMNVEV (reference sequence). The chain carries TRBV27 and TRBJ2-7, with TRBD2 as a possible D gene (6 bases). This receptor was taken from an adult with an advanced solid tumor such as melanoma, head and neck, liver or kidney cancer. The material sequenced was CD4+ or CD8+ T cells sorted from blood, taken in a trial of the OX40 agonist ivuxolimab. As DNA, the CDR3 is TGTGCCAGCAGTTTATTTATTAGCGGTGGCTACGAGCAGTACTTC. It is translated as CASSLFISGGYEQYF.